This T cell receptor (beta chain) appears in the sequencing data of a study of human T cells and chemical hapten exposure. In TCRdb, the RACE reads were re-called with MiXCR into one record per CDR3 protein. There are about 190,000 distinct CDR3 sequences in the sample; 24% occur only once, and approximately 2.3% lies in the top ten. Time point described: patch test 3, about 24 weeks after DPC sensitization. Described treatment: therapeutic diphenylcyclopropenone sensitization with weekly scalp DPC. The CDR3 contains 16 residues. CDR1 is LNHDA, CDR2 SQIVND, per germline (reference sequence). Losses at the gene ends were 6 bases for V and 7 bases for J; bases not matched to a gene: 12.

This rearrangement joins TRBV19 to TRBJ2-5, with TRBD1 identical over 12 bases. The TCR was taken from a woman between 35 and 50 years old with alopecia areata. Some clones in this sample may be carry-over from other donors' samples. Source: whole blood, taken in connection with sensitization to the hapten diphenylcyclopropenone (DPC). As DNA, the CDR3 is TGTGCCAGTAGCCTTGCTGCCGGGACAGGGGGCTTGACCCAGTACTTC. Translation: CASSLAAGTGGLTQYF.